The 8 T cell receptor beta chains listed next were all sequenced from one sample in a study of cytomegalovirus exposure and HLA in healthy donors. 13 Jbeta primers and 60 Vbeta primers were used for the PCR. Clones were read by immunoSEQ multiplex PCR, and TCRdb kept only the in-frame ones, dropping some. In the table there are under 150,000 clones, about 84% of which are singletons. The material sequenced was PBMCs. The receptors stem from a male donor in good health and CMV-seronegative.

This clone was seen more than once but under ten times. The CDR3 coding sequence is TGTGCCAGCAGCTTGGCGGGGGGCCGTGGCTACACCTTC. Amino acid sequence: CASSLAGGRGYTF. V usage is TRBV5-6 and J usage is TRBJ1-2; D is perhaps TRBD1 (6 bases). The germline V gene has CDR1 SGHDT and CDR2 YYEEEE. The CDR3 consists of 13 residues. Trimming stripped 0 bases from V and 7 bases from J, with 10 bases between.

CDR3 amino acids: CASSPGQGSGTQYF. CDR3 coding DNA: TGTGCCAGCAGTCCTGGACAGGGGTCGGGTACGCAGTATTTT. The chain is built from TRBV27 and TRBJ2-3, with TRBD1 matching over 9 bases. Germline CDR1 and CDR2: MNHEY and SMNVEV (reference sequence). V lost 5 bases and J lost 8; bases outside the gene matches: 8. The CDR3 extends over 14 amino acids.

The rearrangement joins TRBV6-5 to TRBJ2-1; D remains unclear. This CDR3 is built from 11 residues. V lost 6 bases to trimming and J lost 6 bases, with 6 bases between them. Germline V gene sequence: CDR1 MNHEY, CDR2 SVGAGI. The CDR3 nucleotides read TGTGCCAGCAGCCTAAGCAATGAGCAGTTCTTC. Translated, it gives CASSLSNEQFF.

The chain recombines TRBV7-9 with TRBJ2-2; TRBD2 matches 7 bases. This CDR3 has 16 residues. V was clipped by 0 bases and J by 2 bases; unmatched bases: 3. Germline V gene sequence: CDR1 SEHNR, CDR2 FQNEAQ (reference sequence). The chain's CDR3 is CASSLALAENTGELFF. The CDR3 bases are TGTGCCAGCAGCTTAGCTCTAGCGGAAAACACCGGGGAGCTGTTTTTT.

The chain carries TRBV4-1 and TRBJ2-3; 8 bases agree with TRBD2. The CDR3 is made up of 20 amino acids. Germline V lookup: CDR1 MGHRA, CDR2 YSYEKL. Trimming at V came to 5 bases and at J to 2 bases, leaving 21 bases not matched to a gene. CDR3 residues: CASSFPAASLTSAYTDTQYF. DNA of the CDR3: TGCGCCAGCAGCTTCCCAGCGGCTTCCCTGACTAGCGCGTACACAGATACGCAGTATTTT.

The DNA for the CDR3 is TGTGCCACCAGCCGTGGCCCCCCGGGGGATGAGCAGTTCTTC. This encodes CATSRGPPGDEQFF. V and J are TRBV25-1 and TRBJ2-1, with D perhaps matching TRBD2 (6 bases). This CDR3 spans 14 amino acids. Trimming left V 10 bases short and J 8 bases short, with 21 bases between. Germline loops: CDR1 MGHDK, CDR2 SYGVNS.

This rearrangement joins TRBV28 to TRBJ2-7, with D perhaps matching TRBD2 (5 bases). V was pared by 6 bases and J by 10 bases, with 28 bases between. Germline assignment: CDR1 MDHEN and CDR2 SYDVKM. There are 16 residues in the CDR3. The CDR3: CASRGDSKGALRYQYF. The CDR3 DNA sequence: TGTGCCAGCAGGGGTGACTCCAAGGGAGCTTTACGATACCAGTACTTC.

This clone counts as medium-sized. The chain carries TRBV25-1 and TRBJ2-7; 8 nucleotides align to TRBD2. In germline, CDR1 is MGHDK, CDR2 SYGVNS. This CDR3 contains 13 residues. Losses at the gene ends were 4 bases for V and 2 bases for J; bases not matched to a gene: 1. CDR3 bases: TGTGCCAGCAGTGCTAGCGGGCCCTACGAGCAGTACTTC. Residues: CASSASGPYEQYF.